This TCR beta chain emerged from a study of blood T cell repertoires in COVID-19. Study-wide background: Acute-phase and convalescent COVID-19 samples originated in the United States, Italy and Spain.

The data were produced by immunoSEQ multiplex PCR, yet TCRdb's version contains in-frame clones alone and is incomplete. The sample carries some 500,000 clones, 88% recorded once. J lost 2 bases, V lost 3 bases, and 7 bases had no gene match. The CDR3 contains 15 residues. CDR1 and CDR2 from the germline V gene are SGHKS and YYEKEE (reference sequence). The chain has TRBV5-5 and TRBJ2-7; the match to TRBD2 covers 8 bases. Sequencing input: PBMCs or T cells enriched from blood (not recorded which). This clonotype originated in a woman between 40 and 50 years old who had recovered from COVID-19. This CDR3 reads CASSSTERGTYEQYF. The CDR3 nucleotides read TGTGCCAGCAGCTCCACGGAGCGGGGGACCTACGAGCAGTACTTC.